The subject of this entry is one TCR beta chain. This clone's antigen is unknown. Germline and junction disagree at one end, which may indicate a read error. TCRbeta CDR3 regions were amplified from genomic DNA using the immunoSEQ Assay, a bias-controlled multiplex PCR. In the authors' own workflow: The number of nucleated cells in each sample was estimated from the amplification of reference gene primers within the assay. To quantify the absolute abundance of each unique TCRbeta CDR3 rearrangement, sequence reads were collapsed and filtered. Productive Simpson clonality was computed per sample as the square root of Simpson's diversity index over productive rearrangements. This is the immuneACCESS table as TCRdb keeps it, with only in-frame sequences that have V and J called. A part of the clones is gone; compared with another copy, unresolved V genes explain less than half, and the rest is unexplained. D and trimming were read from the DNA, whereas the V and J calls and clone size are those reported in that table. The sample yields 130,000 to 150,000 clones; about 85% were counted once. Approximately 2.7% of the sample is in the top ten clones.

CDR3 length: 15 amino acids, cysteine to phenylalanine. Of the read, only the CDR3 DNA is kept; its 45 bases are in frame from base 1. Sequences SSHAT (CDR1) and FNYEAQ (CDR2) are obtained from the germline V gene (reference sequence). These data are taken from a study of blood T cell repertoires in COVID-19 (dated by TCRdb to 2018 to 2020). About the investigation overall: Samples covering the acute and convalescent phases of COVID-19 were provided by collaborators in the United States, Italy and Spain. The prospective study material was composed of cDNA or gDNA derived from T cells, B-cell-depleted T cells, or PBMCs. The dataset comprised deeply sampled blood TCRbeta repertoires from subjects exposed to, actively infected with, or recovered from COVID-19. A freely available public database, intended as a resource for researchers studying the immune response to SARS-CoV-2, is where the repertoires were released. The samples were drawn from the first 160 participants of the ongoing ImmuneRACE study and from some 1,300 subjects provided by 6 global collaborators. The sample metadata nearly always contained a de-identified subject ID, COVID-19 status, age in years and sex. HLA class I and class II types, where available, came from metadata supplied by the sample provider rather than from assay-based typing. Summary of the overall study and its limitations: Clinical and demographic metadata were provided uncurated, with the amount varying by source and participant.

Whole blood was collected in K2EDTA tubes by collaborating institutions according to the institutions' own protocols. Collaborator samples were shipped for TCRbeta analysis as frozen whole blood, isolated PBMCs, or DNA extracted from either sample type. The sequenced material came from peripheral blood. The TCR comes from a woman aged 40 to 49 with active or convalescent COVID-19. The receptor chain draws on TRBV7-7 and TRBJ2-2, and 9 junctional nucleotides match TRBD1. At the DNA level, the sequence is TGTGCTAGCAGCTTGGGGACAGGGCACACCGGGGAGCTGTTTTTT. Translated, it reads CASSLGTGHTGELFF.